This T cell receptor beta chain was documented in a study of OX40 agonist ivuxolimab in advanced cancers. Study background: The patients received ivuxolimab by intravenous route every 2 weeks at 0.01 to 10 mg/kg. Two patients with cutaneous melanoma and one with hepatocellular carcinoma, three in total, showed partial responses.

This CDR3 comprises 13 residues. Trimming took 5 bases from V and 6 from J, leaving 13 bases between them. Per the germline V gene, CDR1 is PRHDT and CDR2 is FYEKMQ (reference sequence). Comments on this clone: Its cognate antigen is unknown.

Study-wide findings and caveats: Certain nonresponders likewise exhibited a low normalized T-cell clonal expansion. Expanded peripheral T-cell antigen specificity went undetermined.

Data came from immunoSEQ multiplex PCR; TCRdb stores just in-frame clones and leaves some out. The data contain 30,000 to 40,000 clones, roughly 87% of them singletons. The input for sequencing was CD4+ or CD8+ T cells sorted from blood, taken in a trial of the OX40 agonist ivuxolimab. J is TRBJ1-1 and V is TRBV13; D is perhaps TRBD1 (6 bases). The receptor comes from an adult with an advanced solid tumor such as melanoma, head and neck, liver or kidney cancer. The CDR3 spells CASSPDSAPEAFF. CDR3 nucleotides: TGTGCCAGCAGCCCGGACAGTGCCCCTGAAGCTTTCTTT.